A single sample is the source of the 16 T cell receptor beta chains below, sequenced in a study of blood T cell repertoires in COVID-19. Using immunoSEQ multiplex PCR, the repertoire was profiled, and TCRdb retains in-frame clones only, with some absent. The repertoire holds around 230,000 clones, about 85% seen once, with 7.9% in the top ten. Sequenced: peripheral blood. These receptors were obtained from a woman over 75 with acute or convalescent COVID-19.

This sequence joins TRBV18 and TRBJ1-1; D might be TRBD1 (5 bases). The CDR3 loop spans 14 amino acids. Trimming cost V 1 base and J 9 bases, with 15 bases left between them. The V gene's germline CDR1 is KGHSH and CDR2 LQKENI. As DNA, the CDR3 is TGTGCCAGCTCACCACAGTCAGATCAGGGAAAAGCTTTCTTT. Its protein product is CASSPQSDQGKAFF.

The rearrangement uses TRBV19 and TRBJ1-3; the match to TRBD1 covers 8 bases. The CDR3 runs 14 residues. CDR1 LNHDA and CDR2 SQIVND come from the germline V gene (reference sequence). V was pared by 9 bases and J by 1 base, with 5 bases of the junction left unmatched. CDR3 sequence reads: CASKDRVSGNTIYF. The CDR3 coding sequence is TGTGCCAGCAAGGACAGGGTTTCTGGAAACACCATATATTTT.

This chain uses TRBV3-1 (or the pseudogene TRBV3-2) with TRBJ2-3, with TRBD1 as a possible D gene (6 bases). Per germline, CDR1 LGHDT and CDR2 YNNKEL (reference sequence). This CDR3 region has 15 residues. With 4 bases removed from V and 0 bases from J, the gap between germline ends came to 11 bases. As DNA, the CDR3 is TGTGCCAGCAGCCCCTACAGGGTTAGCACAGATACGCAGTATTTT. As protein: CASSPYRVSTDTQYF.

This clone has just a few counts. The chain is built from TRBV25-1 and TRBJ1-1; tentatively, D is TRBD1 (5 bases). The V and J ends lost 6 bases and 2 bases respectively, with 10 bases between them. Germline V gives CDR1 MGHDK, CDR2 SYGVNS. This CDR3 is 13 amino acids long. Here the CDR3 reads CASRRQGNTEAFF. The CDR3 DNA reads TGTGCCAGCAGGCGGCAGGGTAACACTGAAGCTTTCTTT.

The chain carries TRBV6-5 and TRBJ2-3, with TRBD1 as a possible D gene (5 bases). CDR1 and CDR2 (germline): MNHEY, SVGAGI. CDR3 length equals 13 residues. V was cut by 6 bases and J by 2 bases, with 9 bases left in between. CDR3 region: CASRTDLTDTQYF. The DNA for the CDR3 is TGTGCCAGCAGGACAGACCTCACAGATACGCAGTATTTT.

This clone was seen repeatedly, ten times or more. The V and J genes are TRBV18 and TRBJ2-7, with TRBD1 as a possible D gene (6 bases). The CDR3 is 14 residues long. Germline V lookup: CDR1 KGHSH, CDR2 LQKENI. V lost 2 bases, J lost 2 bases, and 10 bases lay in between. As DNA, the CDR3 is TGTGCCAGCTCACCAGGGGGCCCAACCTACGAGCAGTACTTC. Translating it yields CASSPGGPTYEQYF.

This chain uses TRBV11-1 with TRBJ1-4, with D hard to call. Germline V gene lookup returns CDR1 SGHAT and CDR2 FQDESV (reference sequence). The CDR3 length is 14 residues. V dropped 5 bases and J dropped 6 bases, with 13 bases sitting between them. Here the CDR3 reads CASSRGLGDEKLFF. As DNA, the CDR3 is TGTGCCAGCAGCCGCGGACTTGGGGATGAAAAACTGTTTTTT.

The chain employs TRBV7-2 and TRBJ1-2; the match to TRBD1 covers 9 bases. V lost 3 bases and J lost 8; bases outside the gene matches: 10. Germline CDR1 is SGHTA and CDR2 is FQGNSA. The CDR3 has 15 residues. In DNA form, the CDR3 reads TGTGCCAGCAGCTTCCCGACAGGGGGAGGGGAGGGCTACACCTTC. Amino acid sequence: CASSFPTGGGEGYTF. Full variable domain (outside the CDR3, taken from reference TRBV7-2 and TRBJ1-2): GAGVSQSPSNKVTEKGKDVELRCDPISGHTALYWYRQSLGQGLEFLIYFQGNSAPDKSGLPSDRFSAERTGGSVSTLTIQRTQQEDSAVYLCASSFPTGGGEGYTFGSGTRLTVV.

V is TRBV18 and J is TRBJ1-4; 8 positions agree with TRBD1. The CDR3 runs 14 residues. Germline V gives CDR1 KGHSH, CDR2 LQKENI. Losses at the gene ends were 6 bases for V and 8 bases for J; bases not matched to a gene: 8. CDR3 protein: CASSRTGNEEKLFF. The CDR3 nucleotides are TGTGCCAGCTCCCGGACAGGGAATGAAGAAAAACTGTTTTTT.

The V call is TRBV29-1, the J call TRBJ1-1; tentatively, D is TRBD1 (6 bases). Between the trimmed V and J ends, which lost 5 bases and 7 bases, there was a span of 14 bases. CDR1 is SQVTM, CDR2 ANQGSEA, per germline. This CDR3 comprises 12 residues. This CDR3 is CSVREQGLEAFF. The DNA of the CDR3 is TGCAGCGTTCGGGAACAGGGCCTTGAAGCTTTCTTT.

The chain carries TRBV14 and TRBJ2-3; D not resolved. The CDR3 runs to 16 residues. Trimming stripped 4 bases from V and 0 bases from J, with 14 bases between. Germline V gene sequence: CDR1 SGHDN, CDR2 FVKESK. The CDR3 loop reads CASSLLSTTSTDTQYF. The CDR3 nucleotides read TGTGCCAGCAGCCTTCTGTCCACGACTAGCACAGATACGCAGTATTTT.

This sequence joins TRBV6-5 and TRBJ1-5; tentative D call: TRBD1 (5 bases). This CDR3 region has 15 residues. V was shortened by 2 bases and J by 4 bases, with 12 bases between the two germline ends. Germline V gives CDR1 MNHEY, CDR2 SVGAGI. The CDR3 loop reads CASSYTPQGNQPQHF. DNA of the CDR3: TGTGCCAGCAGTTACACGCCGCAGGGAAATCAGCCCCAGCATTTT.

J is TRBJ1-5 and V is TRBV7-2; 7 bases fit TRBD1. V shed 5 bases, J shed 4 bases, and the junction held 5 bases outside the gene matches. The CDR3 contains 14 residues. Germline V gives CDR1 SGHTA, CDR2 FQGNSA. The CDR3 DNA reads TGTGCCAGCAGCCGGACAGGTAGGAATCAGCCCCAGCATTTT. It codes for CASSRTGRNQPQHF.

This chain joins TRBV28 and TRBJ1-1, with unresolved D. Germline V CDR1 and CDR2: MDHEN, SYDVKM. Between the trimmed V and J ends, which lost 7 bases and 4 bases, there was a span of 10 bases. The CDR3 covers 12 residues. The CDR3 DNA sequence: TGTGCCAGCACCACCCCGGGCACTGAAGCTTTCTTT. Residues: CASTTPGTEAFF.

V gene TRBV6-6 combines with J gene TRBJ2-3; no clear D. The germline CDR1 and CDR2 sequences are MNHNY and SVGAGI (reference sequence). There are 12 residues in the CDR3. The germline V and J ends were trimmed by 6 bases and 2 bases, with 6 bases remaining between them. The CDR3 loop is CASSQNTDTQYF. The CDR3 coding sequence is TGTGCCAGCAGCCAAAACACAGATACGCAGTATTTT.

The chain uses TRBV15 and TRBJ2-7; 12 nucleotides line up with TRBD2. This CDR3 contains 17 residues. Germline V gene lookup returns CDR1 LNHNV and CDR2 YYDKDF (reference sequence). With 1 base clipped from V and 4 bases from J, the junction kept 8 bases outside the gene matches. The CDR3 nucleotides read TGTGCCACCAGCAGAGTCAGACTAGCGGGAGATCGTTACGAGCAGTACTTC. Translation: CATSRVRLAGDRYEQYF.